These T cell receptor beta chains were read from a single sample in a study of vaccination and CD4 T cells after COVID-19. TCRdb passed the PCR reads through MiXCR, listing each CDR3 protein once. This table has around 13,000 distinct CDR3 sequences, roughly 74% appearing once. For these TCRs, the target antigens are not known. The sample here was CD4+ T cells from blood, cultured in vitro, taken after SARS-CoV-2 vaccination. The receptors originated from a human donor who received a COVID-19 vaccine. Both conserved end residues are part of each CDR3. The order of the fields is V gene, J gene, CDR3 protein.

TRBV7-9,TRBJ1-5,CASSPQGAQGNQPQHF
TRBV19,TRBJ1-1,CASSIHGLRNTEAFF
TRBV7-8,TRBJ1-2,CASSPTVGSNYGYTF
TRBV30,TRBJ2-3,CAWSVGGAEDTQYF
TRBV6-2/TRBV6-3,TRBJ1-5,CASSYRGSNQPQHF
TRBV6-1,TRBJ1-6,CASSVGVYNSPLHF
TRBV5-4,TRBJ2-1,CASSLGGEQFF
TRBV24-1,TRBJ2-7,CATSDDYRTHEQYF
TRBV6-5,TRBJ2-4,CASSFGLAENIQYF
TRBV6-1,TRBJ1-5,CASSLLGGDNNQPQHF
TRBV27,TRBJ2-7,CASSLVEQGFAYEQYF
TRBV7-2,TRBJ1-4,CASSLSQGNEKLFF
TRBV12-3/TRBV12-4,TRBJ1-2,CASSLGNGYGYTF
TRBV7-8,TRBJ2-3,CASSHRIPGQGTDTQYF
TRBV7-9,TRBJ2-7,CASSLEGKSYEQYF
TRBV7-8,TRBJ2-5,CASSPPREYQETQYF
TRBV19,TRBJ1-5,CASRIGTGVLQSNQPQHF
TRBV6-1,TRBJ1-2,CASSESWDRGYGYTF
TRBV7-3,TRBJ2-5,CASSLMRLKTQYF
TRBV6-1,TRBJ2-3,CARCSDREYF
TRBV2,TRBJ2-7,CASNYRGYEQYF
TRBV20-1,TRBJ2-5,CSAPGQGTETQYF
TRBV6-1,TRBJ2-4,CASSEGRGQNIQYF
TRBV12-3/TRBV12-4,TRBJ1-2,CASSRAPNYGYTF
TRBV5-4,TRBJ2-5,CASSPGGAETQYF
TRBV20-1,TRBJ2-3,CSASSVVSSTDTQYF
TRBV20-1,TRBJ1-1,CSARGGSGNTEAFF
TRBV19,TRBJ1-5,CASKNEEHSNQPQHF
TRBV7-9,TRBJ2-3,CASRRSPLGTDTQYF
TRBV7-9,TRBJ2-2,CASSRGTGELFF
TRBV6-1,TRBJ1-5,CASSTGHPSNQPQHF
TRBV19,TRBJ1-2,CASSGQFNYGYTF
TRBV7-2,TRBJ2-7,CASSPRVGAHEQYF
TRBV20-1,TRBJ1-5,CSAPSTGTNQPQHF
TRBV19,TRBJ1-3,CASSLQSSGNTIYF
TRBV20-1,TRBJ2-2,CSAGGKLGVVAGELFF
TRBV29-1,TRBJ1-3,CSVQGGSGNTIYF
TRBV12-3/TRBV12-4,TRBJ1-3,CASSLMSEGNTIYF
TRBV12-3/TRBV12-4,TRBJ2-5,CASRAQGYSLQETQYF
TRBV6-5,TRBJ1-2,CASSYSRGALSYGYTF
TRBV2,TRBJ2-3,CASSPGTTSTDTQYF
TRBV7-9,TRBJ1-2,CASSGGQGNYGYTF
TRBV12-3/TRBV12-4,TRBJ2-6,CASSLSGANVLTF
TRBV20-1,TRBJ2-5,CSVDPGGREETQYF
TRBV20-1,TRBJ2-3,CSGTGSRDTQYF
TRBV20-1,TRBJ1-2,CSARDKVRGSYTF
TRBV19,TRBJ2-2,CASSIAPAGVTTGELFF
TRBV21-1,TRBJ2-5,CASSNFSGGAGNHSETQYF
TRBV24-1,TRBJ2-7,CATSSPETGAYEQYF
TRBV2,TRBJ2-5,CASSEGLAGGRETQYF
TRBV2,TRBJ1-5,CASSGQSWWPQHF
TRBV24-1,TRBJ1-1,CATSDADGLNTEAFF
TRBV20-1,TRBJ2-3,CSAERGMNTDTQYF
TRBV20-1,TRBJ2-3,CSAPLGGGLGDTQYF
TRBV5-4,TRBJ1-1,CAANNAVDNYNTEAFF
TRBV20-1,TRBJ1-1,CSAVTGDTEAFF
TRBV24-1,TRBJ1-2,CATSDTQGGGYTF